These 7 T cell receptor beta chains originate from one sample sequenced in a study of CD8 T cells in ankylosing spondylitis. TCRdb re-analysed the 5' RACE reads in MiXCR, keeping a single row per CDR3 protein. The table includes tens of thousands of distinct CDR3 sequences, under 30% detected once. The sample consisted of blood, either unsorted or a sorted T cell fraction (not recorded which). The receptor source for this set is a male donor with ankylosing spondylitis or in good health (not recorded which).

This clonotype was picked up many times. V usage is TRBV5-1 and J usage is TRBJ2-1; the D gene could be TRBD1 or TRBD2 (6 bases each). The CDR3 spans 15 residues. V was pared by 1 base and J by 7 bases, with 15 bases between. The germline CDR1 and CDR2 sequences are SGHRS and YFSETQ. CDR3: CASSLFRGQLNEQFF. The DNA of the CDR3 is TGCGCCAGCAGCTTGTTCCGGGGGCAATTAAATGAGCAGTTCTTC.

The rearrangement joins TRBV9 to TRBJ2-2; 12 bases match TRBD2. The junction had 4 bases not matched to a gene; V was cut back by 6 bases and J by 1 base. Germline lookup yields CDR1 SGDLS and CDR2 YYNGEE. The CDR3 is made up of 16 amino acids. CDR3 coding DNA: TGTGCCAGCAATGCACTAGCGGGGGGGAACACCGGGGAGCTGTTTTTT. It translates to CASNALAGGNTGELFF.

The table lists this clonotype with a few counts. The rearrangement uses TRBV20-1 and TRBJ2-7; no firm D call. The germline CDR1 and CDR2 sequences are DFQATT and SNEGSKA (reference sequence). The CDR3 runs to 13 residues. Deletions cut 3 bases from V and 7 bases from J, with 16 bases between. CDR3 sequence reads: CSARTQRAREQYV. CDR3 DNA sequence: TGCAGTGCTAGGACACAACGAGCTCGGGAGCAGTACGTC.

The rearrangement links TRBV10-1 to TRBJ1-1; a possible D gene is TRBD1 (5 bases). Deletions cut 1 base from V and 8 bases from J, with 8 bases between. CDR3 size: 12 residues. CDR1 and CDR2 from the germline V gene are WNHNN and SYGVQD (reference sequence). CDR3 residues: CASSEWGSEAFF. The CDR3, as DNA: TGCGCCAGCAGTGAGTGGGGGTCAGAAGCTTTCTTT.

The chain has TRBV6-5 and TRBJ2-7; no firm D call. The CDR3 runs 14 residues. V lost 2 bases and J lost 3, with 11 bases in between. In germline, CDR1 is MNHEY, CDR2 SVGAGI. The CDR3 DNA sequence: TGTGCCAGCAGTTACCGCGCGGCGAGCTACGAGCAGTACTTC. Its translation is CASSYRAASYEQYF.

The rearrangement uses TRBV15 and TRBJ2-5, with D tentatively TRBD2 (5 bases). CDR1 and CDR2 (germline): LNHNV, YYDKDF (reference sequence). Trimming left V 0 bases short and J 0 bases short, with 11 bases between. The CDR3 is made up of 16 amino acids. The chain's CDR3 is CATSRDLGGDQETQYF. CDR3 coding DNA: TGTGCCACCAGCAGAGATCTCGGAGGAGACCAAGAGACCCAGTACTTC.

This clonotype was detected many times. The J gene is TRBJ2-1, the V gene TRBV7-3; no firm D call. There are 13 residues in the CDR3. The germline V gene has CDR1 SGHTA and CDR2 FQGTGA. Trimming cost V 2 bases and J 4 bases, with 6 bases left between them. As DNA, the CDR3 is TGTGCCAGCAGCTTAGACGAGTACAATGAGCAGTTCTTC. This encodes CASSLDEYNEQFF.